This is a list of T cell receptor beta chains from one sample in a study of blood T cell repertoires in COVID-19. Here immunoSEQ multiplex PCR was the method, and the copy in TCRdb shows in-frame clones only, minus some. Seen here are about 98,000 clones, approximately 84% observed once, and the top ten hold about 9.9%. The sample comprised peripheral blood. Receptors were obtained from a middle-aged man with active or convalescent COVID-19. Both conserved end residues are trimmed from each CDR3.

v_gene: TRBV5-1
j_gene: TRBJ2-7
CDR3aa: ASSEQGALGSGYEQY

v_gene: TRBV7-2
j_gene: TRBJ2-1
CDR3aa: ASSLYFSRGYEQF

v_gene: TRBV2
j_gene: TRBJ1-5
CDR3aa: ASRLGGGSNQPQH

v_gene: TRBV5-1
j_gene: TRBJ1-6
CDR3aa: ASSEDGRGNSPLH

v_gene: TRBV7-9
j_gene: TRBJ2-7
CDR3aa: ASSTGHLYEQY

v_gene: TRBV10-3
j_gene: TRBJ2-2
CDR3aa: AISEGQKNTGELF

v_gene: TRBV7-2
j_gene: TRBJ1-2
CDR3aa: ASSLAMTANGYT

v_gene: TRBV11-2
j_gene: TRBJ1-3
CDR3aa: ASSLGGTSGNTIY

v_gene: TRBV12-3/TRBV12-4
j_gene: TRBJ2-1
CDR3aa: ASNRGQEQF

v_gene: TRBV18
j_gene: TRBJ2-7
CDR3aa: ASSSAYEQY

v_gene: TRBV2
j_gene: TRBJ2-3
CDR3aa: ASRETSGAGDTQY

v_gene: TRBV23-1
j_gene: TRBJ1-3
CDR3aa: ASSQSVQGPSGNTIY

v_gene: TRBV15
j_gene: TRBJ1-5
CDR3aa: ATSRDLHGPQH

v_gene: TRBV5-1
j_gene: TRBJ1-1
CDR3aa: ASSPQGGGTEAF

v_gene: TRBV12-2
j_gene: TRBJ2-7
CDR3aa: ASRLAIGSRMY

v_gene: TRBV9
j_gene: TRBJ2-3
CDR3aa: ASSVGLAGTDTQY

v_gene: TRBV10-2
j_gene: TRBJ2-2
CDR3aa: ASDRGLAGPNTGELF

v_gene: TRBV23-1
j_gene: TRBJ2-2
CDR3aa: ASSQSDPGLFFNTGELF

v_gene: TRBV10-1
j_gene: TRBJ2-3
CDR3aa: ASSEGQGGNTQY

v_gene: TRBV11-3
j_gene: TRBJ2-2
CDR3aa: ASSSQGAGGELF

v_gene: TRBV4-1
j_gene: TRBJ2-2
CDR3aa: ASSQGDANTGELF

v_gene: TRBV2
j_gene: TRBJ1-5
CDR3aa: ASSGGTGTPRTNQPQH

v_gene: TRBV3-1/TRBV3-2
j_gene: TRBJ2-7
CDR3aa: ASSQDRTVYEQY

v_gene: TRBV12-3/TRBV12-4
j_gene: TRBJ2-3
CDR3aa: ASSFGADTQY

v_gene: TRBV9
j_gene: TRBJ1-1
CDR3aa: ASSVDGLMNTEAF

v_gene: TRBV9
j_gene: TRBJ1-4
CDR3aa: ASSVGLQGEKLF

v_gene: TRBV18
j_gene: TRBJ2-7
CDR3aa: ASSPSGQGNEQY

v_gene: TRBV3-1/TRBV3-2
j_gene: TRBJ2-1
CDR3aa: ASSQDPPAERYYNEQF

v_gene: TRBV3-1/TRBV3-2
j_gene: TRBJ1-2
CDR3aa: ASSHGTGTTYT

v_gene: TRBV2
j_gene: TRBJ2-1
CDR3aa: ASRPPLAGGYNEQF

v_gene: TRBV7-2
j_gene: TRBJ1-5
CDR3aa: ASSAQGSNQPQH

v_gene: TRBV2
j_gene: TRBJ2-5
CDR3aa: ASSEGSGGVETQY

v_gene: TRBV11-1
j_gene: TRBJ2-5
CDR3aa: ASGTSQGGQETQY

v_gene: TRBV6-6
j_gene: TRBJ1-2
CDR3aa: ASSYTSGKEGYT

v_gene: TRBV3-1/TRBV3-2
j_gene: TRBJ1-6
CDR3aa: ASSQDSGRNSPLH

v_gene: TRBV12-3/TRBV12-4
j_gene: TRBJ1-2
CDR3aa: ASSFRDGYT

v_gene: TRBV19
j_gene: TRBJ1-4
CDR3aa: ASSLAGKTTNEKLF

v_gene: TRBV18
j_gene: TRBJ1-6
CDR3aa: ASSPGRDTNSPLH

v_gene: TRBV11-2
j_gene: TRBJ2-3
CDR3aa: ASSPTSGGGDTQY

v_gene: TRBV25-1
j_gene: TRBJ1-2
CDR3aa: ASSYPGRGYGYT

v_gene: TRBV6-2/TRBV6-3
j_gene: TRBJ1-1
CDR3aa: ASSYGSEAF

v_gene: TRBV7-2
j_gene: TRBJ2-7
CDR3aa: ASSRRDSYEQY

v_gene: TRBV7-2
j_gene: TRBJ2-2
CDR3aa: ASSRQVRNTGELF

v_gene: TRBV9
j_gene: TRBJ2-1
CDR3aa: ASSVDAASGVEGEQF

v_gene: TRBV3-1/TRBV3-2
j_gene: TRBJ2-5
CDR3aa: ASSQDLETQY

v_gene: TRBV19
j_gene: TRBJ2-3
CDR3aa: ASSVNRGPTDTQY

v_gene: TRBV19
j_gene: TRBJ2-1
CDR3aa: ASREKGQRNEQF

v_gene: TRBV13
j_gene: TRBJ2-7
CDR3aa: ASSLAGGGREQY

v_gene: TRBV19
j_gene: TRBJ2-1
CDR3aa: ASSIGGGGIYNEQF

v_gene: TRBV12-5
j_gene: TRBJ1-2
CDR3aa: ASGFGEANYGYT